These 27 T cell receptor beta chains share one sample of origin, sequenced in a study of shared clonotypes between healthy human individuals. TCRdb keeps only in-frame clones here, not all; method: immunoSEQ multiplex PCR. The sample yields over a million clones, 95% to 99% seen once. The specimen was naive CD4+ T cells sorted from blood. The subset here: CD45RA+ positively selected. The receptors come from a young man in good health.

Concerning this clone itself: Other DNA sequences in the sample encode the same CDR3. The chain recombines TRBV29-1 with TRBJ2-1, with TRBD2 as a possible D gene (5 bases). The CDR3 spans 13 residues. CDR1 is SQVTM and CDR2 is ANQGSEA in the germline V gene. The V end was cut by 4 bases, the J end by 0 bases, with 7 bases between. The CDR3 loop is CSVVGSSYNEQFF. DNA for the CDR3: TGCAGCGTTGTAGGGAGCTCCTACAATGAGCAGTTCTTC.

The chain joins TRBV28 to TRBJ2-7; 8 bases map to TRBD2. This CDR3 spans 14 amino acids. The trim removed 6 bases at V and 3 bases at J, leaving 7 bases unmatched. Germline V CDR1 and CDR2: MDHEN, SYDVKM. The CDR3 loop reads CASRTSGRNYEQYF. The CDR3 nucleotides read TGTGCCAGCAGAACCAGCGGGAGAAACTACGAGCAGTACTTC.

CDR3 sequence reads: CASSPSGSSYNEQFF. CDR3 coding DNA: TGTGCCAGCAGCCCTAGCGGGAGTTCCTACAATGAGCAGTTCTTC. This chain uses TRBV25-1 with TRBJ2-1; TRBD2 agrees at 10 bases. The V segment lost 6 bases and the J segment 1 base; nucleotides outside the gene matches: 3. The CDR3 sequence is 15 residues long. CDR1 and CDR2 (germline): MGHDK, SYGVNS.

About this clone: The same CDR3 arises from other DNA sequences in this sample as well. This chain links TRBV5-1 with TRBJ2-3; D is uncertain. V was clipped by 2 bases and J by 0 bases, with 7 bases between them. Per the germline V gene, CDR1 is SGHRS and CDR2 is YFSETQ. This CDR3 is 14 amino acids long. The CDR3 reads CASSLSESTDTQYF. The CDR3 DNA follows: TGCGCCAGCAGCTTATCGGAGAGCACAGATACGCAGTATTTT.

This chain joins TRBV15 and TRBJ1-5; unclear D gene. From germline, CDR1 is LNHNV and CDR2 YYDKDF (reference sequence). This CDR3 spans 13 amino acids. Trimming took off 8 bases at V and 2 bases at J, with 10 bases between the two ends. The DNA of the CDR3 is TGTGCCACCGGCCCCGGGGGCAATCAGCCCCAGCATTTT. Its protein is CATGPGGNQPQHF.

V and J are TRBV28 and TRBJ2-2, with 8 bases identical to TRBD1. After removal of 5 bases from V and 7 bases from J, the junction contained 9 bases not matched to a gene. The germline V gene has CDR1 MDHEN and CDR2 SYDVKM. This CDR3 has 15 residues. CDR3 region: CASSPSPTGGGELFF. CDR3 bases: TGTGCCAGCAGTCCGAGCCCTACAGGGGGCGGGGAGCTGTTTTTT.

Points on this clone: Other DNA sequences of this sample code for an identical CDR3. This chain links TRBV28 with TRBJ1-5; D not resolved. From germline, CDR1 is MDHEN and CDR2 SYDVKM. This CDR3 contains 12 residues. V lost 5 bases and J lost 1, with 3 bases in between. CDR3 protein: CASSRSNQPQHF. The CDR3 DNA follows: TGTGCCAGCAGTCGGAGCAATCAGCCCCAGCATTTT.

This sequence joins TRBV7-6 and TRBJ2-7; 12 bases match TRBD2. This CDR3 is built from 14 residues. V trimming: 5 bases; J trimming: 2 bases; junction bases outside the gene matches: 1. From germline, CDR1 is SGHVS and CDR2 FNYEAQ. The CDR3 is CASSRTSGTYEQYF. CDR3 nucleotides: TGTGCCAGCAGCCGGACTAGCGGGACCTACGAGCAGTACTTC.

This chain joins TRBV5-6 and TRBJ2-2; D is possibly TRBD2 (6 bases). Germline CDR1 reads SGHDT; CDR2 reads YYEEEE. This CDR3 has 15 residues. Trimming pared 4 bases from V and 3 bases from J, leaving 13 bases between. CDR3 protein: CASSQKTSYTGELFF. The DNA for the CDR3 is TGTGCCAGCAGCCAAAAGACTAGTTACACCGGGGAGCTGTTTTTT.

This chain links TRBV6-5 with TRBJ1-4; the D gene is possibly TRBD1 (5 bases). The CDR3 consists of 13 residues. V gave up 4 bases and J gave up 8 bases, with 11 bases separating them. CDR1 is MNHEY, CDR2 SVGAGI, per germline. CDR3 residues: CASSSGGWEKLFF. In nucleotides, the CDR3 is TGTGCCAGCAGTTCCGGGGGGTGGGAAAAACTGTTTTTT.

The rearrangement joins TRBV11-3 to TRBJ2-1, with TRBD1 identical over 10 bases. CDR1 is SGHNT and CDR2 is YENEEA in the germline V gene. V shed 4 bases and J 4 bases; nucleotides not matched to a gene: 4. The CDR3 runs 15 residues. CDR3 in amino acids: CASSSRQGAYNEQFF. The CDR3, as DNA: TGTGCCAGCAGCTCTCGACAGGGGGCTTACAATGAGCAGTTCTTC.

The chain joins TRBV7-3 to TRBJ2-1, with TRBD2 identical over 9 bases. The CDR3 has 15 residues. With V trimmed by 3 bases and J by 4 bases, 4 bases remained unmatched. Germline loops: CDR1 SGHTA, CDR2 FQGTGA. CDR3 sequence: CASSFSGSGYNEQFF. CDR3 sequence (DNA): TGTGCCAGCAGCTTTAGCGGGAGTGGGTACAATGAGCAGTTCTTC.

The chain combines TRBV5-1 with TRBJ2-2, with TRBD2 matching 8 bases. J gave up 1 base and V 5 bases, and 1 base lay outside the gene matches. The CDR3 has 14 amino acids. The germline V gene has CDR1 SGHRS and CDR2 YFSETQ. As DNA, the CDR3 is TGCGCCAGCAGACTAGCGGAGAACACCGGGGAGCTGTTTTTT. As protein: CASRLAENTGELFF.

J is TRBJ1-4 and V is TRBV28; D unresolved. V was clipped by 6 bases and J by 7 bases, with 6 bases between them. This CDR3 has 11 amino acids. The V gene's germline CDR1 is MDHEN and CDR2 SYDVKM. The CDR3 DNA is TGTGCCAGCAGAGCCCTTGAAAAACTGTTTTTT. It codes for CASRALEKLFF.

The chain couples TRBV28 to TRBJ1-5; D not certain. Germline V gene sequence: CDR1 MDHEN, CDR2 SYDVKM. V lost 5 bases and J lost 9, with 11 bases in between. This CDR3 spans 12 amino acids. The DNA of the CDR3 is TGTGCCAGCAGTCTCGGGGTCGGGCCCCAGCATTTT. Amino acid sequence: CASSLGVGPQHF.

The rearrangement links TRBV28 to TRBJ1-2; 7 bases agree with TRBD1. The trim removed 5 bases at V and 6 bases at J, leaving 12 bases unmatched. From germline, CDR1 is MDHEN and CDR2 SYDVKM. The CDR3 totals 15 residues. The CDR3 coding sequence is TGTGCCAGCAGTCGACCCCAGACAGGGTCCGATGGCTACACCTTC. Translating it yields CASSRPQTGSDGYTF.

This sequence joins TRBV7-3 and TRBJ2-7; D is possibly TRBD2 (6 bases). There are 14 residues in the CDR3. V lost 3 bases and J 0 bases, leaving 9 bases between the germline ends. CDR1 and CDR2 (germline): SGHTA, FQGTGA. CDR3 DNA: TGTGCCAGCAGCTTGGCGGGGAACTCCTACGAGCAGTACTTC. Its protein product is CASSLAGNSYEQYF.

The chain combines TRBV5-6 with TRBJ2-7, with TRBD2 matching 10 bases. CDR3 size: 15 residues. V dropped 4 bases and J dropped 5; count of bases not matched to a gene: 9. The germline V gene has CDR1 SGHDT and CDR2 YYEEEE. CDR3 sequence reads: CASSRAGGRLDEQYF. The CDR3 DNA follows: TGTGCCAGCAGCCGAGCGGGAGGGCGCTTAGACGAGCAGTACTTC.

CDR3 nucleotide sequence: TGCGCCAGCAGTTCCCTCTCAAATGAGCAGTTCTTC. It is translated as CASSSLSNEQFF. The rearrangement joins TRBV4-1 to TRBJ2-1; D gene ambiguous. Germline CDR1 and CDR2: MGHRA and YSYEKL. The V end was cut by 6 bases, the J end by 7 bases, with 10 bases between. The CDR3 length is 12 residues.

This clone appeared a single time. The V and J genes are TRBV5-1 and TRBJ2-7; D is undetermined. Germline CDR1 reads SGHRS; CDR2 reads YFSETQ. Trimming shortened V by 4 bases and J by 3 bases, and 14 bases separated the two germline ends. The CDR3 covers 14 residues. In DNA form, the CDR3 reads TGCGCCAGCAGCCCCGATTCGAGGAGCTACGAGCAGTACTTC. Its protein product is CASSPDSRSYEQYF.

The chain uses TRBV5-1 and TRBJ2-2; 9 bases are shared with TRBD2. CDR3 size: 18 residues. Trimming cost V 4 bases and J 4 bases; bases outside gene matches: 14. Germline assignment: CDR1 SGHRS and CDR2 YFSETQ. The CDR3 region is CASSVVREGGPFTGELFF. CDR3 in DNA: TGCGCCAGCAGCGTGGTGCGGGAGGGCGGGCCTTTCACCGGGGAGCTGTTTTTT.

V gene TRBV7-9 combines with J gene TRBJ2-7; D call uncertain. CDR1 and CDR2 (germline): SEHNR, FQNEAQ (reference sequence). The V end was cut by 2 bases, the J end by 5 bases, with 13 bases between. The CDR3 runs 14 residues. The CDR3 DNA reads TGTGCCAGCAGCTTACCAGACAAAAGGGACGAGCAGTACTTC. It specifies CASSLPDKRDEQYF. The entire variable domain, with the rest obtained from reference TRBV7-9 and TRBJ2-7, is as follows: DTGVSQNPRHKITKRGQNVTFRCDPISEHNRLYWYRQTLGQGPEFLTYFQNEAQLEKSRLLSDRFSAERPKGSFSTLEIQRTEQGDSAMYLCASSLPDKRDEQYFGPGTRLTVT.

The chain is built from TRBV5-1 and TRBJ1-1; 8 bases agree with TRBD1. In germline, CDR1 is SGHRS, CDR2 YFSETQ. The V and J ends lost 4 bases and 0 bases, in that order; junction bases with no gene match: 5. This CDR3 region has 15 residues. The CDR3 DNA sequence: TGCGCCAGCAGCACCGGGACAGGTTTGAACACTGAAGCTTTCTTT. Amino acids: CASSTGTGLNTEAFF.

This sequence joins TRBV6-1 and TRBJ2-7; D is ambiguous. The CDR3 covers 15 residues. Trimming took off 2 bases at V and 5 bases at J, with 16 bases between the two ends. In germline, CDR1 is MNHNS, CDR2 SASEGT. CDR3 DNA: TGTGCCAGCAGTGAACGCCCGTGGGTGACCCACGAGCAGTACTTC. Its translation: CASSERPWVTHEQYF.

CDR3 protein: CASSLRVAGAQETQYF. The CDR3 nucleotides are TGCGCCAGCAGCTTGAGAGTAGCGGGGGCCCAAGAGACCCAGTACTTC. The genes are TRBV5-1 and TRBJ2-5; TRBD2 agrees at 9 bases. Per germline, CDR1 SGHRS and CDR2 YFSETQ. V was clipped by 1 base and J by 1 base; unmatched bases: 5. The CDR3 covers 16 residues. Variable domain in full (rest from reference TRBV5-1 and TRBJ2-5): KAGVTQTPRYLIKTRGQQVTLSCSPISGHRSVSWYQQTPGQGLQFLFEYFSETQRNKGNFPGRFSGRQFSNSRSEMNVSTLELGDSALYLCASSLRVAGAQETQYFGPGTRLLVL.

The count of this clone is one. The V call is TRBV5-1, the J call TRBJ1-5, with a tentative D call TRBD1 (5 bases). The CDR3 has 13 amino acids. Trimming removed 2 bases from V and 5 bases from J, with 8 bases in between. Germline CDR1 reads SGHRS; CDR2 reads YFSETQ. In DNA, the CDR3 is TGCGCCAGCAGCTTCGGAGGGGATCAGCCCCAGCATTTT. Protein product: CASSFGGDQPQHF.

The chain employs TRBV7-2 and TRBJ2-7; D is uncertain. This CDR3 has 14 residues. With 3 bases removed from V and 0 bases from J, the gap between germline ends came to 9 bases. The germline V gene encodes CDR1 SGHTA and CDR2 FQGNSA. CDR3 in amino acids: CASSFRTSSYEQYF. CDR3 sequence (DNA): TGTGCCAGCAGCTTCAGGACGAGCTCCTACGAGCAGTACTTC.